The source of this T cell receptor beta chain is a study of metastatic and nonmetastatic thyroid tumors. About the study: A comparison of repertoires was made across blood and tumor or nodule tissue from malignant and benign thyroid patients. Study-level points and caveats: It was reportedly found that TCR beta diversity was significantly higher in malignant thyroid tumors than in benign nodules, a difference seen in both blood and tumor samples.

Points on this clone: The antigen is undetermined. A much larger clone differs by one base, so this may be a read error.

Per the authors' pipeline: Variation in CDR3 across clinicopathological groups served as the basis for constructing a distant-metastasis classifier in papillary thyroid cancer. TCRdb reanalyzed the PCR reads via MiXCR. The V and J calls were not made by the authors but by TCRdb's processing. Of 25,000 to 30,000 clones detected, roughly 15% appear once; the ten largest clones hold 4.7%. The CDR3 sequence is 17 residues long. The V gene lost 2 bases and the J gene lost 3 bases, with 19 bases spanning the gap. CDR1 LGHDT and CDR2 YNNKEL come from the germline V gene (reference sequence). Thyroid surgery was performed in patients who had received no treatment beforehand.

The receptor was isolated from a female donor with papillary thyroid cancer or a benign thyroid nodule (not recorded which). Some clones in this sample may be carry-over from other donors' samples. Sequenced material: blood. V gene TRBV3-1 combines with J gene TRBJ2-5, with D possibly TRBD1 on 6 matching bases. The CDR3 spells CASSQKSGYRAEETQYF. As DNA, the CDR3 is TGTGCCAGCAGCCAAAAGTCCGGATACAGGGCTGAAGAGACCCAGTACTTC.